This T cell receptor beta chain was found in a study of technical replicates of blood from a handful of donors. The CDR3 loop spans 12 amino acids. V dropped 8 bases and J dropped 5 bases, with 12 bases sitting between them. Germline V gene sequence: CDR1 SNHLY, CDR2 FYNNEI. TCRdb keeps only in-frame clones here, not all; method: immunoSEQ multiplex PCR. The sample contains over 10,000 clones, around 75% of which appear only once. The sample taken for sequencing was PBMCs. V and J are TRBV2 and TRBJ1-2; possibly TRBD1 for D (6 bases). The receptor was isolated from a human donor in good health. The chain's CDR3 is CASFDRSYGYTF. The CDR3, as DNA: TGTGCCAGCTTCGACAGGAGTTATGGCTACACCTTC.